This T cell receptor (beta chain) was observed in a study of T cell responses to AZD1222 COVID-19 vaccine. Study findings and constraints: Repertoire sampling was restricted to post-peak T cell response timepoints. Donors were largely white British and mainly female; clonal diversity was possibly underestimated. Recipients of two AZD1222 doses showed rising Spike-specific TCR breadth and depth.

The CDR3 is made up of 14 amino acids. The germline CDR1 and CDR2 sequences are SGHVS and FNYEAQ. The V gene end was trimmed by 3 bases and the J gene end by 4 bases; junction bases not matched to a gene: 3. Here immunoSEQ multiplex PCR was the method, and the copy in TCRdb shows in-frame clones only, minus some. The table includes over 120,000 clones, roughly 92% detected once. Remarks on this clone: Its antigen is unidentified.

The chain recombines TRBV7-6 with TRBJ2-5, with 9 bases identical to TRBD1. The clonotype was recovered from an adult in good health. The specimen comprised peripheral blood, sampled on day 0 of AZD1222 vaccination. The CDR3 DNA follows: TGTGCCAGCAGCTTCAACAGGGGGCGAGAGACCCAGTACTTC. This sequence encodes CASSFNRGRETQYF.